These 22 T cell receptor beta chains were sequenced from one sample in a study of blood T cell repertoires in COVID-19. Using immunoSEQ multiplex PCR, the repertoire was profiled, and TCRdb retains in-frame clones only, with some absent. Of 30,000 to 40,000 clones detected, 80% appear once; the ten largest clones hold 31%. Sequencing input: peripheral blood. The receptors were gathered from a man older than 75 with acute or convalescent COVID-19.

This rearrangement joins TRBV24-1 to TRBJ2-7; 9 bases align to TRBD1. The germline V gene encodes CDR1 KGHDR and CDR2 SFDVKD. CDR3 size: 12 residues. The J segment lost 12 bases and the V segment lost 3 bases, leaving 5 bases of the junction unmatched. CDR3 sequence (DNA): TGTGCCACCAGTGATCCCGGGACAGGGTTGTACTTC. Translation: CATSDPGTGLYF.

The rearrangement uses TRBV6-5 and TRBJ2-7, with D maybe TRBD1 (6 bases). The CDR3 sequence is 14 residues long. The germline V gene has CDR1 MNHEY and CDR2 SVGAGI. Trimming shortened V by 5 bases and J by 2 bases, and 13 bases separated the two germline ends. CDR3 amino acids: CASSRNRAPYEQYF. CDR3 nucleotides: TGTGCCAGCAGTAGAAACAGGGCCCCCTACGAGCAGTACTTC.

The CDR3 protein is CASSQDSGLVYEQYF. CDR3 coding DNA: TGCGCCAGCAGCCAAGATTCCGGACTTGTCTACGAGCAGTACTTC. V and J are TRBV4-1 and TRBJ2-7, with D possibly being TRBD2 (5 bases). CDR1 and CDR2 (germline): MGHRA, YSYEKL. Between the trimmed V and J ends, which lost 0 bases and 3 bases, there was a span of 12 bases. The CDR3 covers 15 residues.

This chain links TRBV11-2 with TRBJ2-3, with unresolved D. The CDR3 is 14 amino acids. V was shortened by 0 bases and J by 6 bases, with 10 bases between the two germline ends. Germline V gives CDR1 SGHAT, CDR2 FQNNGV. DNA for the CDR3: TGTGCCAGCAGCTTAGAGTCTAGGCGGGATACGCAGTATTTT. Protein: CASSLESRRDTQYF.

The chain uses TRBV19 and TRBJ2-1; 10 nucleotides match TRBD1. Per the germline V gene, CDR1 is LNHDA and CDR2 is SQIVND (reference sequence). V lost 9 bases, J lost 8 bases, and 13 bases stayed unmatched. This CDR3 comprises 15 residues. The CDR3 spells CARPPGTGVLDEQFF. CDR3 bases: TGTGCCAGGCCTCCCGGGACAGGGGTTTTGGATGAGCAGTTCTTC.

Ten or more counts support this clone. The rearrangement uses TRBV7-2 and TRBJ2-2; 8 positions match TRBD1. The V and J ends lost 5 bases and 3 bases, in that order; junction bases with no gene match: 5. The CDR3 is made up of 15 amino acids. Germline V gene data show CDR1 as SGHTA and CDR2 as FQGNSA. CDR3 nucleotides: TGTGCCAGCAGCCCAGGGGGCGCGGACACCGGGGAGCTGTTTTTT. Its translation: CASSPGGADTGELFF.

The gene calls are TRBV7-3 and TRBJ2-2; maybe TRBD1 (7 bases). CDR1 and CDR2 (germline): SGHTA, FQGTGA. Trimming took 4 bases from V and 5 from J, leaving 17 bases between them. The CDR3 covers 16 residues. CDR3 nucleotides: TGTGCCAGCAGCTCCCAGACCCAGGGGGGTACCGGGGAGCTGTTTTTT. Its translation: CASSSQTQGGTGELFF.

Here the CDR3 DNA reads TGTGCCAGCAGATTATTCTCTACAGTTTCTAGCACAGATACGCAGTATTTT. Its translation is CASRLFSTVSSTDTQYF. The J gene is TRBJ2-3, the V gene TRBV5-4; D unclear. This CDR3 region has 17 residues. The germline V gene has CDR1 SGHNT and CDR2 YYREEE (reference sequence). The germline V and J ends were trimmed by 5 bases and 0 bases, with 19 bases remaining between them.

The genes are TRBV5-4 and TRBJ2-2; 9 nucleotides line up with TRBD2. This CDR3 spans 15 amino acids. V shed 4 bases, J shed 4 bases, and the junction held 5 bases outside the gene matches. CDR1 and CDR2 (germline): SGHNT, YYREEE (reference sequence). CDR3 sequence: CASSPSGTATGELFF. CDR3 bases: TGTGCCAGCAGCCCTAGCGGGACGGCCACCGGGGAGCTGTTTTTT.

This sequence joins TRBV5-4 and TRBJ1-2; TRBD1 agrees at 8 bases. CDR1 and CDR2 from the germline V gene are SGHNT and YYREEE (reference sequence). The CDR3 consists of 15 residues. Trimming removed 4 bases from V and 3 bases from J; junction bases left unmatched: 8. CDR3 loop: CASSHRGQADYGYTF. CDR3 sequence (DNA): TGTGCCAGCAGCCATCGGGGACAGGCGGACTATGGCTACACCTTC.

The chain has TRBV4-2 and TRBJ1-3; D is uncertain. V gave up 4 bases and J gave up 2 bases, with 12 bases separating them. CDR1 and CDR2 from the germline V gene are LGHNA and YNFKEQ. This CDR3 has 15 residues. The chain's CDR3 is CASSPDPTPGNTIYF. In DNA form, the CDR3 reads TGTGCCAGCAGCCCAGACCCTACCCCTGGAAACACCATATATTTT.

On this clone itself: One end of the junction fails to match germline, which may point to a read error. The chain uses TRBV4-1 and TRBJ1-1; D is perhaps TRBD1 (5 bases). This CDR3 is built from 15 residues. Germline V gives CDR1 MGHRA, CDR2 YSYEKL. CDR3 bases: TGCGCCAGCAGACAAGACAGAATTCCGAACACTGAAGCTTTCTTT. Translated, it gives CASRQDRIPNTEAFF.

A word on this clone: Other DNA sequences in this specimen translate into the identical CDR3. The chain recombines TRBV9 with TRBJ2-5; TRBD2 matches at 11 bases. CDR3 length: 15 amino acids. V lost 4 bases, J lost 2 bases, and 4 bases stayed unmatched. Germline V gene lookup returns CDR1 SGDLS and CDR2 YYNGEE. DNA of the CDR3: TGTGCCAGCAGCTTAGGGACTAGCGGACAAGAGACCCAGTACTTC. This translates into CASSLGTSGQETQYF.

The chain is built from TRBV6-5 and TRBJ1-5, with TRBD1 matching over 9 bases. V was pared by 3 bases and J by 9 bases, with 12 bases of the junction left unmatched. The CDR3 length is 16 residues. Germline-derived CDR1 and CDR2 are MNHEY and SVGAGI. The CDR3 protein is CASSYLDRGTPLPQHF. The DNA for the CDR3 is TGTGCCAGCAGTTATCTCGACAGGGGGACGCCCCTGCCCCAGCATTTT.

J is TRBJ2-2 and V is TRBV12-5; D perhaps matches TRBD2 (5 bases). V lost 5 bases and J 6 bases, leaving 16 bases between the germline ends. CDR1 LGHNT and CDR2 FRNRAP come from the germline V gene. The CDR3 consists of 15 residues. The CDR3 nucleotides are TGTGCTAGTGGTCCCTCATACCGGGATGCCGGGGAGCTGTTTTTT. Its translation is CASGPSYRDAGELFF.

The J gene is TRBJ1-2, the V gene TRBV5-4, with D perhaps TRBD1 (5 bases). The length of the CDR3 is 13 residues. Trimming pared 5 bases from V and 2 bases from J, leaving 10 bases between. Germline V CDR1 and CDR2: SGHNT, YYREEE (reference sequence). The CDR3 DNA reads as TGTGCCAGCAGGGGGGGAGCAAACTATGGCTACACCTTC. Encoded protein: CASRGGANYGYTF.

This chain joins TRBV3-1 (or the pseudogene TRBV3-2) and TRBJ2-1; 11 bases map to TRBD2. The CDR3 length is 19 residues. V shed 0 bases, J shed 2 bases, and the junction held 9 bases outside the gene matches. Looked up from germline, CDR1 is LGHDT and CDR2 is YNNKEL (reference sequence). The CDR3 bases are TGTGCCAGCAGCCAAGAAGGACTAGCGGGTCAGGTAGCCTACAATGAGCAGTTCTTC. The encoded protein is CASSQEGLAGQVAYNEQFF.

CDR3: CASSLEAGAKNIQYF. In DNA, the CDR3 is TGTGCCAGCAGCTTGGAGGCGGGGGCCAAAAACATTCAGTACTTC. The chain combines TRBV5-4 with TRBJ2-4; D perhaps matches TRBD2 (6 bases). The V end was cut by 0 bases, the J end by 1 base, with 8 bases between. Germline CDR1 reads SGHNT; CDR2 reads YYREEE (reference sequence). This CDR3 has 15 residues.

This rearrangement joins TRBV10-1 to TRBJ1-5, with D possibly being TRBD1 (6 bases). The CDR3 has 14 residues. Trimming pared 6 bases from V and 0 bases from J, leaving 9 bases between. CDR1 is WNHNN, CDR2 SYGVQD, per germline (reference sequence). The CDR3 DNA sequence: TGCGCCAGCAGGGACAGCGATAGCAATCAGCCCCAGCATTTT. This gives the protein CASRDSDSNQPQHF.

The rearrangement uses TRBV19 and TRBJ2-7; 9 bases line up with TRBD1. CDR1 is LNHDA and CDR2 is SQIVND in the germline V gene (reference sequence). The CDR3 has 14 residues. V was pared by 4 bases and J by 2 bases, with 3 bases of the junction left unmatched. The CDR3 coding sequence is TGTGCCAGTAGTACGACAGGGGGTACCTACGAGCAGTACTTC. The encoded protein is CASSTTGGTYEQYF.

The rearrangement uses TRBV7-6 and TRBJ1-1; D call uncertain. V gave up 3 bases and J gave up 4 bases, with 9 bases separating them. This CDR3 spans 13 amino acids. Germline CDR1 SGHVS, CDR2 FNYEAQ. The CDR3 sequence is CASSFGGRTEAFF. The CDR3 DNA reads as TGTGCCAGCAGCTTTGGCGGGCGCACTGAAGCTTTCTTT.

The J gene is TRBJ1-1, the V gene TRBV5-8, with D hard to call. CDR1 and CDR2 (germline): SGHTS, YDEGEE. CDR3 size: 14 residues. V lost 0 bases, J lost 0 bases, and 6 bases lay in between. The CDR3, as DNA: TGTGCCAGCAGCTTGGAGTACATGAACACTGAAGCTTTCTTT. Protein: CASSLEYMNTEAFF.